What follows are 24 T cell receptor beta chains derived from one specimen sequenced in a study of regulatory T cells in long-lasting Graves disease. Construction of the TCR beta libraries employed iRepertoire HTBI primers in conjunction with Arm-PCR of CDR3 regions. MiXCR, applied by TCRdb to the multiplex PCR reads, yields one record per CDR3 protein. The repertoire holds 200,000 to 250,000 distinct CDR3 sequences, with about 19% as singletons. Noted time point: newly diagnosed GD, antithyroid drugs for less than 3 months. With RNA extracted from PBMCs as input, the TCR library was made. These data were also filed under a second study, of T cells in Graves' hyperthyroidism and ophthalmopathy.

The material sequenced was peripheral blood mononuclear cells (PBMCs), taken at new diagnosis, from a patient treated with antithyroid drugs. The receptors were gathered from a woman aged 25 to 39 with Graves disease.

This clonotype showed up many times. The chain employs TRBV14 and TRBJ2-7; perhaps D is TRBD1 or TRBD2 (5 bases each). Trimming took off 0 bases at V and 12 bases at J, with 18 bases between the two ends. CDR1 and CDR2 from the germline V gene are SGHDN and FVKESK. CDR3 length equals 14 residues. The CDR3 DNA reads as TGTGCCAGCAGCCAAGACGGCCCCTGGGGGTTTCGGTACTTC. Encoded protein: CASSQDGPWGFRYF.

This clonotype occurred many times. CDR3 DNA: TGTGCCAGCAGCGCAAACAGGGGCCTAAATGAAAAACTGTTTTTT. Amino acid sequence: CASSANRGLNEKLFF. The rearrangement joins TRBV5-4 to TRBJ1-4; 7 bases map to TRBD1. The V segment lost 4 bases and the J segment 5 bases; nucleotides outside the gene matches: 8. Looked up from germline, CDR1 is SGHNT and CDR2 is YYREEE (reference sequence). The CDR3 has 15 residues.

This clonotype was counted at least ten times. Given the absence of the conserved phenylalanine or tryptophan at the CDR3 end, a read error is likely. The DNA is left out, because the CDR3 cannot be placed on it with certainty; the CDR3 is given as TCRdb lists it. This chain links TRBV4-2 with TRBJ1-4. Inclusive of both ends, the CDR3 amounts to 11 amino acids. Germline CDR1 LGHNA, CDR2 YNFKEQ. This CDR3 is CASGHVTRTNT.

The rearrangement uses TRBV15 and TRBJ1-4, with 11 bases aligning to TRBD1. V was clipped by 3 bases and J by 1 base; unmatched bases: 4. In germline, CDR1 is LNHNV, CDR2 YYDKDF (reference sequence). The CDR3 consists of 17 residues. In nucleotides, the CDR3 is TGTGCCACCAGCAGGGGGACAGGGGGGGTAACTAATGAAAAACTGTTTTTT. This codes for CATSRGTGGVTNEKLFF.

The chain recombines TRBV19 with TRBJ2-1; 8 nucleotides agree with TRBD2. Germline CDR1 and CDR2: LNHDA and SQIVND (reference sequence). CDR3 length: 15 amino acids. V lost 1 base and J lost 4; bases outside the gene matches: 3. The CDR3 here is CASSIVAGWYNEQFF. The CDR3 DNA sequence: TGTGCCAGTAGTATAGTAGCGGGATGGTACAATGAGCAGTTCTTC.

This clonotype was seen more than once but under ten times. The CDR3 sequence is CASSIKDRGVYEQYF. As DNA, the CDR3 is TGTGCCAGTAGTATAAAGGACAGGGGGGTCTACGAGCAGTACTTC. This rearrangement joins TRBV19 to TRBJ2-7; TRBD1 matches at 10 bases. V shed 2 bases, J shed 3 bases, and the junction held 4 bases outside the gene matches. In germline, CDR1 is LNHDA, CDR2 SQIVND (reference sequence). The CDR3 is 15 amino acids.

This clonotype was picked up many times. V and J are TRBV6-1 and TRBJ2-2, with a weak D call TRBD2 (5 bases). CDR1 is MNHNS, CDR2 SASEGT, per germline. The length of the CDR3 is 14 residues. V was shortened by 6 bases and J by 0 bases, with 8 bases between the two germline ends. CDR3 amino acids: CASRRGSNTGELFF. In nucleotides, the CDR3 is TGTGCCAGCAGACGGGGATCGAACACCGGGGAGCTGTTTTTT.

The chain links TRBV6-1 to TRBJ2-5, with 7 nucleotides matching TRBD2. Germline V gene data show CDR1 as MNHNS and CDR2 as SASEGT. The CDR3 runs to 11 residues. With 6 bases clipped from V and 7 bases from J, the junction kept 2 bases outside the gene matches. The CDR3 loop is CASSRGGTQYF. CDR3 in DNA: TGTGCCAGCAGCCGCGGGGGGACCCAGTACTTC.

This clonotype was recorded at least ten times. This chain joins TRBV24-1 and TRBJ2-1; TRBD1 agrees at 9 bases. The CDR3 spans 15 residues. The trim removed 3 bases at V and 11 bases at J, leaving 10 bases unmatched. Per germline, CDR1 KGHDR and CDR2 SFDVKD. CDR3 nucleotides: TGTGCCACCAGTGATCCCGTGGGGACAGGGATACAGCAGTTCTTC. Its translation: CATSDPVGTGIQQFF.

This clonotype was counted many times. The J gene is TRBJ1-6, the V gene TRBV18; 9 nucleotides agree with TRBD1. Germline V gene lookup returns CDR1 KGHSH and CDR2 LQKENI. The J segment lost 8 bases and the V segment lost 2 bases, leaving 7 bases of the junction unmatched. This CDR3 has 16 residues. The CDR3: CASSPSLDRGDSPLHF. CDR3 DNA sequence: TGTGCCAGCTCACCAAGTCTTGACAGGGGGGATTCACCCCTCCACTTT.

This clonotype was counted at least ten times. The rearrangement links TRBV11-3 to TRBJ2-1, with 9 bases lining up with TRBD2. The CDR3 loop spans 14 amino acids. Germline assignment: CDR1 SGHNT and CDR2 YENEEA. Germline trimming cut 3 bases from V and 3 bases from J; bases unmatched to any gene: 0. This chain's CDR3 is CASSFSGGYNEQFF. DNA of the CDR3: TGTGCCAGCAGCTTTAGCGGGGGCTACAATGAGCAGTTCTTC.

This chain joins TRBV19 and TRBJ1-5; 9 positions agree with TRBD1. J lost 5 bases, V lost 5 bases, and 10 bases had no gene match. The CDR3 totals 16 residues. Germline V gene data show CDR1 as LNHDA and CDR2 as SQIVND (reference sequence). As DNA, the CDR3 is TGTGCCAGTAGTGTGATCGGGACAGGGTCTGATCAGCCCCAGCATTTT. As protein: CASSVIGTGSDQPQHF.

This clonotype was seen at least ten times. The chain links TRBV6-1 to TRBJ1-2; no clear D gene. The CDR3 totals 15 residues. Trimming cost V 6 bases and J 3 bases, with 17 bases left between them. Germline CDR1 reads MNHNS; CDR2 reads SASEGT. The CDR3 here is CASRSDGARHYGYTF. The CDR3 nucleotides read TGTGCCAGCAGATCCGACGGAGCGCGTCACTATGGCTACACCTTC.

This clonotype appeared many times. The chain links TRBV12-3 or TRBV12-4 to TRBJ2-7; 7 nucleotides match TRBD1. The CDR3 covers 17 residues. The V and J ends lost 5 bases and 5 bases, in that order; junction bases with no gene match: 18. In nucleotides, the CDR3 is TGTGCCAGCAGTGCCAGGGACAGCTTGGGTGGGACCCACGAGCAGTACTTC. Translation gives CASSARDSLGGTHEQYF.

The chain links TRBV9 to TRBJ2-5, with TRBD2 matching over 13 bases. This CDR3 has 15 residues. Per the germline V gene, CDR1 is SGDLS and CDR2 is YYNGEE. V gave up 6 bases and J gave up 1 base; unmatched junction bases: 3. CDR3 sequence reads: CASTRTSGGQETQYF. DNA for the CDR3: TGTGCCAGCACTCGGACTAGCGGGGGCCAAGAGACCCAGTACTTC.

This clonotype has at least ten counts. J is TRBJ1-2 and V is TRBV10-3; D uncertain. CDR1 and CDR2 from the germline V gene are ENHRY and SYGVKD. Trimming left V 3 bases short and J 5 bases short, with 7 bases between. The CDR3 covers 12 residues. The CDR3 nucleotides are TGTGCCATCAGTGATCAGGTTTATGGCTACACCTTC. It specifies CAISDQVYGYTF.

Worth noting for this clonotype: A much larger clone differs by one base, so this may be a read error. The rearrangement joins TRBV28 to TRBJ2-1; 9 bases line up with TRBD2. The CDR3 totals 16 residues. Germline V gene lookup returns CDR1 MDHEN and CDR2 SYDVKM. CDR3 sequence reads: CASSPPSGRPRNGQFF. The CDR3 DNA follows: TGTGCCAGCAGTCCACCCAGCGGGAGGCCCAGGAATGGGCAGTTCTTC.

The chain uses TRBV6-2 or TRBV6-3 and TRBJ1-1; 8 nucleotides agree with TRBD1. Germline trimming cut 0 bases from V and 5 bases from J; bases unmatched to any gene: 8. This CDR3 comprises 16 residues. Germline V CDR1 and CDR2: MNHEY, SVGEGT. CDR3 residues: CASSYSGRGLDTEAFF. The DNA of the CDR3 is TGTGCCAGCAGTTACTCCGGCAGGGGGCTGGATACTGAAGCTTTCTTT.

This clonotype was seen many times. The J gene is TRBJ2-7, the V gene TRBV6-2 or TRBV6-3, with TRBD2 matching 10 bases. The junction had 5 bases not matched to a gene; V was cut back by 6 bases and J by 0 bases. Germline assignment: CDR1 MNHEY and CDR2 SVGEGT. The CDR3 contains 15 residues. CDR3 sequence: CASSQTSGRSYEQYF. CDR3 DNA: TGTGCCAGCAGCCAGACTAGCGGGCGCTCCTACGAGCAGTACTTC.

V usage is TRBV20-1 and J usage is TRBJ2-7, with TRBD2 matching over 11 bases. The V segment lost 5 bases and the J segment 6 bases; nucleotides outside the gene matches: 9. CDR1 is DFQATT and CDR2 is SNEGSKA in the germline V gene (reference sequence). The CDR3 has 14 amino acids. DNA for the CDR3: TGCAGTGCTGACACGGGACTAGCGGATATCGAGCAGTACTTC. Translation: CSADTGLADIEQYF.

This clonotype came up many times. J is TRBJ1-3 and V is TRBV27; D gene ambiguous. CDR3 length equals 21 residues. Germline V lookup: CDR1 MNHEY, CDR2 SMNVEV (reference sequence). V lost 0 bases and J 4 bases, leaving 28 bases between the germline ends. Written as DNA, the CDR3 is TGTGCCAGCAGTTTATCGGGTGCACGACTTTTGGACGGGTGGGCCGGAAACACCATATATTTT. Translation: CASSLSGARLLDGWAGNTIYF.

With respect to this clonotype: This likely reflects a read error, since a far larger clone is one base away. The chain couples TRBV2 to TRBJ2-1, with a weak D call TRBD1 (5 bases). The end of the DNA is better explained by TRBJ2-3, so the J call may be wrong. CDR1 is SNHLY and CDR2 is FYNNEI in the germline V gene. The CDR3 runs to 14 residues. The CDR3 reads CASSVGRPPDAQYF. DNA for the CDR3: TGTGCCAGCAGTGTGGGGCGTCCCCCAGATGCGCAGTATTTT.

A note on this clonotype: This likely stems from a read error, as it lies one base from a far larger clone. CDR3 in DNA: TGTGCCAGCGAGGGACAGGGCTACGAGCAGTACTTC. Encoded protein: CASEGQGYEQYF. V and J are TRBV11-3 and TRBJ2-7, with 9 bases matching TRBD1. Trimming at V came to 8 bases and at J to 3 bases, leaving 2 bases not matched to a gene. Germline CDR1 is SGHNT and CDR2 is YENEEA. This CDR3 has 12 amino acids.

This clonotype was counted at least ten times. The rearrangement joins TRBV16 to TRBJ1-1; tentatively, D is TRBD1 (5 bases). There are 14 residues in the CDR3. Per the germline V gene, CDR1 is KGHSY and CDR2 is FQNENV. The V end was cut by 4 bases, the J end by 1 base, with 10 bases between. For the CDR3, the DNA is TGTGCCAGCAGCCTCAGCGGGGCGAACACTGAAGCTTTCTTT. This gives the protein CASSLSGANTEAFF.